The subject of this entry is one T cell receptor (beta chain). Reverse transcribing all isolated RNA meant expressed TCRB transcripts were sequenced. Some clones are missing from TCRdb's copy, which holds only in-frame ones; the method was immunoSEQ multiplex PCR. The top ten hold 0.015% to 0.02% of the sample, which has about 330,000 clones, 11% seen once. The CDR3 is made up of 11 amino acids. Germline values: CDR1 KGHSH, CDR2 LQKENI. V lost 2 bases and J lost 4, with 3 bases in between. The sample belongs to a study of beta chain features in type 1 diabetes. At the level of the study: In age, gender and cell yields, patients were similar to healthy donors.

The chain links TRBV18 to TRBJ2-7; D remains unclear. Sequences were obtained from naive CD4+ T cells from blood. This sequence was found in a woman aged 25-40 years in good health. CDR3 sequence (DNA): TGTGCCAGCTCACCAGAGTACGAGCAGTACTTC. It is translated as CASSPEYEQYF.